The rows below give T cell receptor beta chains drawn from one sample of a study of graft-versus-host responses after intestinal transplantation. The repertoire was sequenced with immunoSEQ multiplex PCR; TCRdb's copy has only in-frame clones and lacks some. Counted here are approximately 63,000 clones, around 90% occurring once; the ten biggest clones make up approximately 1.7%. Sequenced material: ileum tissue, taken more than 350 days after transplant. These receptors originate from a human patient who received an intestinal transplant, so some T cells may come from the graft donor. Each CDR3 is given with its conserved first and last residue. The D gene is left open where the match is weak. Size is omitted from some rows. Given values are once, few, many or a class for expanded clones.

>-|TRBV28|TRBD1|TRBJ1-1
CASSRTGGRGEAFF
TGTGCCAGCAGCCGGACAGGGGGTAGGGGTGAAGCTTTCTTT
>-|TRBV30|-|TRBJ2-1
CAWSVRAWNEQFF
TGTGCCTGGAGTGTACGGGCATGGAATGAGCAGTTCTTC
>once|TRBV4-1|-|TRBJ1-3
CASSQDQYSGNTIYF
TGCGCCAGCAGCCAAGATCAGTACTCTGGAAACACCATATATTTT
>-|TRBV4-1|-|TRBJ2-5
CASSPIGDETQYF
TGCGCCAGCAGCCCGATAGGGGACGAGACCCAGTACTTC
>-|TRBV2|TRBD1|TRBJ1-6
CASSVRGQDSPLHF
TGTGCCAGCAGCGTCAGGGGGCAGGATTCACCCCTCCACTTT
>-|TRBV7-7|-|TRBJ2-3
CASSPLTWVGATDTQYF
TGTGCCAGCAGCCCCCTAACGTGGGTAGGGGCCACAGATACGCAGTATTTT
>-|TRBV2|TRBD1|TRBJ2-7
CASREEVGTGFYYEQYF
TGTGCCAGCAGGGAGGAAGTCGGGACAGGGTTTTACTACGAGCAGTACTTC
>-|TRBV6-5|-|TRBJ2-7
CASSYGQTSYEQYF
TGTGCCAGCAGTTACGGACAGACTTCCTACGAGCAGTACTTC
>-|TRBV28|-|TRBJ2-7
CASSFWLVGSYEQYF
TGTGCCAGCAGTTTCTGGCTCGTCGGTTCCTACGAGCAGTACTTC
>-|TRBV5-8|-|TRBJ2-3
CASTRPGGGRNTQYF
TGTGCCAGCACCCGACCGGGCGGAGGGCGGAATACGCAGTATTTT
>-|TRBV2|-|TRBJ1-2
CASNEGESNYGYTF
TGTGCCAGCAACGAAGGGGAGAGTAACTATGGCTACACCTTC
>-|TRBV5-1|-|TRBJ1-6
CASSLAGGSPLHF
TGCGCCAGCAGCTTGGCCGGGGGTTCACCCCTCCACTTT
>-|TRBV5-4|-|TRBJ2-3
CASRLAGTHTDTQYF
TGTGCCAGCAGACTGGCCGGGACCCACACAGATACGCAGTATTTT
>-|TRBV4-1|-|TRBJ1-4
CASSQEGPGVGEKLFF
TGCGCCAGCAGCCAAGAAGGGCCAGGGGTTGGTGAAAAACTGTTTTTT
>-|TRBV5-1|-|TRBJ2-1
CASSLEDSSYNEQFF
TGCGCCAGCAGCTTGGAAGACAGCTCCTACAATGAGCAGTTCTTC
>-|TRBV11-3|TRBD1|TRBJ1-1
CASSPDRDTEAFF
TGTGCCAGCAGCCCGGACAGGGACACTGAAGCTTTCTTT
>-|TRBV4-2|-|TRBJ2-2
CASSQEIGGLNTGELFF
TGTGCCAGCAGCCAAGAGATCGGGGGCCTGAACACCGGGGAGCTGTTTTTT
>-|TRBV6-5|TRBD2|TRBJ2-7
CASSYLRLAPSYEQYF
TGTGCCAGCAGTTACCTCCGACTAGCCCCATCCTACGAGCAGTACTTC
>-|TRBV7-9|TRBD1|TRBJ1-5
CASSEGAQPQHF
TGTGCCAGCAGTGAGGGGGCCCAGCCCCAGCATTTT
>-|TRBV28|-|TRBJ1-4
CASSLWGGGLVKLFF
TGTGCCAGCAGTTTATGGGGGGGCGGTTTGGTAAAACTGTTTTTT
>-|TRBV11-2|TRBD2|TRBJ2-7
CASSLVRGAGASYEQYF
TGTGCCAGCAGCTTAGTTAGGGGAGCGGGAGCGAGCTACGAGCAGTACTTC
>-|TRBV6-6|-|TRBJ2-3
CASSRRTADTQYF
TGTGCCAGCAGCCGCCGGACGGCAGATACGCAGTATTTT
>-|TRBV18|TRBD1|TRBJ2-7
CASSRGRAYEQYF
TGTGCCAGCTCAAGGGGGCGAGCCTACGAGCAGTACTTC
>-|TRBV28|TRBD1|TRBJ1-2
CASSSVGRQGNYGYTF
TGTGCCAGCAGTTCCGTCGGGCGACAGGGGAACTATGGCTACACCTTC
>-|TRBV6-1|TRBD2|TRBJ2-2
CASSEEAGAGELFF
TGTGCCAGCAGTGAAGAGGCGGGGGCCGGGGAGCTGTTTTTT
>-|TRBV6-1|-|TRBJ2-7
CASTPGRNSYEQYF
TGTGCCAGCACGCCAGGGCGAAACTCCTACGAGCAGTACTTC
>-|TRBV6-5|-|TRBJ2-7
CASSYSGTWYEQYF
TGTGCCAGCAGTTACTCTGGGACTTGGTACGAGCAGTACTTC
>once|TRBV2|-|TRBJ2-7
CASREGQPGEQYF
TGTGCCAGCAGAGAGGGACAACCGGGGGAGCAGTACTTC
>-|TRBV12-5|TRBD2|TRBJ2-1
CASGSTLAGGVYEQFF
TGTGCTAGTGGTTCGACACTAGCGGGGGGGGTCTATGAGCAGTTCTTC
>-|TRBV5-1|-|TRBJ1-1
CASRPKKYLNTEAFF
TGCGCCAGCCGCCCAAAAAAGTATTTGAACACTGAAGCTTTCTTT
>-|TRBV5-1|TRBD2|TRBJ2-1
CASSPGLAGEGDEQFF
TGCGCCAGCAGCCCGGGACTAGCGGGAGAGGGCGATGAGCAGTTCTTC
>-|TRBV4-1|TRBD2|TRBJ2-1
CASSRRTSGKVQFF
TGCGCCAGCAGCCGTAGGACTAGCGGGAAGGTGCAGTTCTTC
>-|TRBV6-4|TRBD2|TRBJ2-7
CASSDERGNEQYF
TGTGCCAGCAGTGACGAGCGGGGGAACGAGCAGTACTTC
>-|TRBV9|TRBD1|TRBJ1-4
CASSARQGGKNEKLFF
TGTGCCAGCAGCGCACGACAGGGGGGAAAGAATGAAAAACTGTTTTTT
>few|TRBV5-1|TRBD2|TRBJ2-2
CASSLGTSGGTHTGELFF
TGCGCCAGCAGCCTCGGGACTAGCGGGGGAACCCACACCGGGGAGCTGTTTTTT
>-|TRBV5-1|-|TRBJ1-3
CASSPSQGAAGNTIYF
TGCGCCAGCAGCCCATCCCAGGGTGCCGCTGGAAACACCATATATTTT
>-|TRBV6-1|-|TRBJ1-4
CASSDSLDEKLFF
TGTGCCAGCAGTGATTCCCTGGATGAAAAACTGTTTTTT
>-|TRBV19|-|TRBJ2-1
CATNTAAGSNEQFF
TGTGCCACCAATACTGCGGCGGGTAGCAATGAGCAGTTCTTC
>-|TRBV6-5|-|TRBJ1-2
CASSYSPATDGYTF
TGTGCCAGCAGTTACTCGCCTGCCACGGATGGCTACACCTTC
>-|TRBV5-4|-|TRBJ2-5
CASSLGLVEYPKETQYF
TGTGCCAGCAGCCTAGGCCTAGTAGAGTACCCGAAAGAGACCCAGTACTTC
>-|TRBV6-6|-|TRBJ2-7
CASTQGQGTSYEQYF
TGTGCCAGCACCCAGGGTCAGGGGACTTCCTACGAGCAGTACTTC
>medium-sized|TRBV29-1|TRBD1|TRBJ1-2
CSARDRANYGYTF
TGCAGCGCCAGGGACAGGGCGAACTATGGCTACACCTTC
>-|TRBV16|TRBD2|TRBJ2-7
CASSQPASGRYEQYF
TGTGCCAGCAGCCAACCGGCTAGCGGGAGATACGAGCAGTACTTC
>once|TRBV7-9|TRBD2|TRBJ2-1
CASSLILAGGPGEQFF
TGTGCCAGCAGCTTAATCCTAGCGGGAGGGCCAGGTGAGCAGTTCTTC
>-|TRBV5-1|-|TRBJ2-7
CASSLAPGLQSSYEQYF
TGCGCCAGCAGCTTGGCGCCGGGACTCCAGAGCTCCTACGAGCAGTACTTC
>-|TRBV4-1|TRBD2|TRBJ2-7
CASSRGLAGGHEQYF
TGCGCCAGCAGCCGGGGACTAGCGGGAGGCCACGAGCAGTACTTC
>-|TRBV9|TRBD1|TRBJ2-3
CASSVVLTGGADTQYF
TGTGCCAGCAGCGTAGTCCTGACAGGGGGCGCAGATACGCAGTATTTT
>-|TRBV9|-|TRBJ1-3
CASSVTTGTSGNTIYF
TGTGCCAGCAGCGTAACTACAGGGACCTCTGGAAACACCATATATTTT
>-|TRBV5-1|-|TRBJ1-2
CASSLTANYGYTF
TGCGCCAGCAGCTTGACAGCTAACTATGGCTACACCTTC
>-|TRBV6-5|TRBD1|TRBJ1-4
CASSLQEGAWEKLFF
TGTGCCAGCAGCCTCCAGGAGGGGGCTTGGGAAAAACTGTTTTTT
>once|TRBV29-1|-|TRBJ1-2
CSVTRTDYGYTF
TGCAGCGTTACCCGAACGGACTATGGCTACACCTTC
>-|TRBV5-1|-|TRBJ2-2
CASSFSSSNTGELFF
TGCGCCAGCAGCTTCTCCAGTTCGAACACCGGGGAGCTGTTTTTT
>-|TRBV6-6|-|TRBJ2-7
CASRRVVSSSSYEQYF
TGTGCCAGCAGACGAGTGGTCTCCTCAAGCTCCTACGAGCAGTACTTC
>-|TRBV6-4|-|TRBJ1-5
CASSGRLPPFWPQHF
TGTGCCAGCAGTGGCCGGCTCCCTCCCTTCTGGCCCCAGCATTTT